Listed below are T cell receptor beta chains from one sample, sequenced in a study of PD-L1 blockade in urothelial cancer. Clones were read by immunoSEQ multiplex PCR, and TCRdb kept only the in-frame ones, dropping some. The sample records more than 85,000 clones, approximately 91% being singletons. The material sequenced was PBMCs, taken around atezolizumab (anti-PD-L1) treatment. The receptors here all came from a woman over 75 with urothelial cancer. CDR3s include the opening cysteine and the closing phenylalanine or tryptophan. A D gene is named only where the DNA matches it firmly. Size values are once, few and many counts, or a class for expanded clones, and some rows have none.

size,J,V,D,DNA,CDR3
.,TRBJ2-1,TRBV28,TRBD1,TGTGCCAGCAGTGTTCCCCCGGGACAGGGGTTGCATGAGCAGTTCTTC,CASSVPPGQGLHEQFF
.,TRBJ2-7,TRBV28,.,TGTGCCAGCAGTTCCTCCGGTCAAACGGGGCAGTACTTC,CASSSSGQTGQYF
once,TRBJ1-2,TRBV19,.,TGTGCCAGTAGTATTTTGGCAGCTAACTATGGCTACACCTTC,CASSILAANYGYTF
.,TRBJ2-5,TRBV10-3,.,TGTGCCTCCGCCTCGGACGGGGGAGAGACCCAGTACTTC,CASASDGGETQYF
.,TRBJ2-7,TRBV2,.,TGTGCCAGCATCCCCGAGGCGACAGGAGCCTACGAGCAGTACTTC,CASIPEATGAYEQYF
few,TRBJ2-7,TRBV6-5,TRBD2,TGTGCCAGCAGAGCGGGGGCCCCCTTCTACGAGCAGTACTTC,CASRAGAPFYEQYF
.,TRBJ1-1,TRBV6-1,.,TGTGCCAGCCTTCAAAGGGAGAGAAGAGGCACTGAAGCTTTCTTT,CASLQRERRGTEAFF
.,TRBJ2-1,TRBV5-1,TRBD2,TGCGCCAGCAGCTTGGGAATAGCGGGAGGTTCCTCCTACAATGAGCAGTTCTTC,CASSLGIAGGSSYNEQFF
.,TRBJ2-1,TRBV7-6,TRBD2,TGTGCCAGCAGCTTAGGATTGACTAGCGGGAGGGCCGATGAGCAGTTCTTC,CASSLGLTSGRADEQFF
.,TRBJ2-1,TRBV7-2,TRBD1,TGTGCCAGCAGCTCATACAGGGGCAATGAGCAGTTCTTC,CASSSYRGNEQFF
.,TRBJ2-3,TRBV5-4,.,TGTGCCAGCAGCTTTCGTACAGATACGCAGTATTTT,CASSFRTDTQYF
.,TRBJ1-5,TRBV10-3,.,TGTGCCATCAGTGAGTCGATGCGGGGACGAGGGGGCAATCAGCCCCAGCATTTT,CAISESMRGRGGNQPQHF